This entry is about one TCR beta chain. This record belongs to a study of blood T cells in healthy people across ages. Primers used in a second PCR of roughly 7 to 12 cycles were a sample-barcoded 5' primer and a J-beta primer mix. Each CDR3 protein gets one entry after TCRdb re-called the 5' RACE reads with MiXCR. This sample yields 650,000 to 800,000 distinct CDR3 sequences, of which around 42% are seen a single time; roughly 19% belongs to the top ten. CDR3 length: 15 amino acids. Germline CDR1 is SGHKS and CDR2 is YYEKEE (reference sequence). Trimming cost V 3 bases and J 7 bases, with 17 bases left between them.

The chain joins TRBV5-5 to TRBJ2-1; D tentatively reads TRBD1 or TRBD2 (5 bases each). The TCR originated in a man aged 55-75 years in good health. The sample taken for sequencing was blood. Here the CDR3 reads CASSSTGTRENEQFF. DNA of the CDR3: TGTGCCAGCAGCTCTACCGGGACCCGCGAGAATGAGCAGTTCTTC.